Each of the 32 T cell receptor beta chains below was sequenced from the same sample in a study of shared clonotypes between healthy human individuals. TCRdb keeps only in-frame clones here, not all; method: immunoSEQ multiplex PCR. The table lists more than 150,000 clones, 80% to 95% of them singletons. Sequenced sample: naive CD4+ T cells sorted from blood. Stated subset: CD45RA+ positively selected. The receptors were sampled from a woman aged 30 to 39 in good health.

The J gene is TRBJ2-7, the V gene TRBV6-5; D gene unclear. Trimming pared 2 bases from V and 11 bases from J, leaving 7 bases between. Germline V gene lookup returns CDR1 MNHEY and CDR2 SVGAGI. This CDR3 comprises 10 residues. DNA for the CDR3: TGTGCCAGCAGTTACGCGATGGAGTACTTC. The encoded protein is CASSYAMEYF.

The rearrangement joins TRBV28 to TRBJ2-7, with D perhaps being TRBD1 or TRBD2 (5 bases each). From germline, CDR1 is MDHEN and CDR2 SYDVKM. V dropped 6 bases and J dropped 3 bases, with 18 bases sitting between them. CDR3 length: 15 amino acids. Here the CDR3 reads CASSPGHSGLYEQYF. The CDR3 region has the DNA TGTGCCAGCAGCCCCGGACACTCCGGACTCTACGAGCAGTACTTC.

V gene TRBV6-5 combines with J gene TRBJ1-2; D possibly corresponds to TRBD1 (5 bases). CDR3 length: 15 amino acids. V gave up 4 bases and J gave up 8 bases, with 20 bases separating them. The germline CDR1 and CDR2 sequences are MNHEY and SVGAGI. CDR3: CASSLRGFGGLGYTF. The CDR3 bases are TGTGCCAGCAGTTTACGGGGCTTCGGAGGGCTGGGCTACACCTTC.

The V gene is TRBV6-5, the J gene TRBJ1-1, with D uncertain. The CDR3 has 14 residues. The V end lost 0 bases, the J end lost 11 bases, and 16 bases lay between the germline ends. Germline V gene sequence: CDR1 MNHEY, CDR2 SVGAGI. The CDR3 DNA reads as TGTGCCAGCAGTTACTCGACCAGTTCCCCCGGCGCTTTCTTT. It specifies CASSYSTSSPGAFF.

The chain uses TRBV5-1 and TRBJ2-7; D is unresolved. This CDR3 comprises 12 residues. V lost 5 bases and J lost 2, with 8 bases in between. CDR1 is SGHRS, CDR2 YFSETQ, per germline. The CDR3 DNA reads TGCGCCAGCAGTACAGATGCCTACGAGCAGTACTTC. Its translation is CASSTDAYEQYF. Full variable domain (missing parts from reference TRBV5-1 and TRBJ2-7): KAGVTQTPRYLIKTRGQQVTLSCSPISGHRSVSWYQQTPGQGLQFLFEYFSETQRNKGNFPGRFSGRQFSNSRSEMNVSTLELGDSALYLCASSTDAYEQYFGPGTRLTVT.

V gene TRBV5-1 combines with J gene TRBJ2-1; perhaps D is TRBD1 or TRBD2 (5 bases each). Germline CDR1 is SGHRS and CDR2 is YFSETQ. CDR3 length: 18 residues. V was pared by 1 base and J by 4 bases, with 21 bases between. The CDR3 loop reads CASSLMLGGGVVYNEQFF. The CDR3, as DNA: TGCGCCAGCAGCTTGATGCTCGGTGGGGGAGTGGTTTACAATGAGCAGTTCTTC.

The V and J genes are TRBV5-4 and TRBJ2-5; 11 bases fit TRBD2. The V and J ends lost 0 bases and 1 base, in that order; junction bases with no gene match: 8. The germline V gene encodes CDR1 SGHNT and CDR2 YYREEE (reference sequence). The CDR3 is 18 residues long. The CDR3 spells CASSLVTSGSWGQETQYF. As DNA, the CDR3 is TGTGCCAGCAGCTTGGTAACTAGCGGGAGTTGGGGCCAAGAGACCCAGTACTTC.

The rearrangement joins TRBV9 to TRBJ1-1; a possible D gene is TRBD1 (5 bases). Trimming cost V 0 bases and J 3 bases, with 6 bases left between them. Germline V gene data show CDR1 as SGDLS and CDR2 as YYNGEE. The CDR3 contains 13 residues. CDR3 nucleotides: TGTGCCAGCAGCGTAGCGGGGGACACTGAAGCTTTCTTT. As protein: CASSVAGDTEAFF. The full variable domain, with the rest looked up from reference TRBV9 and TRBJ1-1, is DSGVTQTPKHLITATGQRVTLRCSPRSGDLSVYWYQQSLDQGLQFLIQYYNGEERAKGNILERFSAQQFPDLHSELNLSSLELGDSALYFCASSVAGDTEAFFGQGTRLTVV.

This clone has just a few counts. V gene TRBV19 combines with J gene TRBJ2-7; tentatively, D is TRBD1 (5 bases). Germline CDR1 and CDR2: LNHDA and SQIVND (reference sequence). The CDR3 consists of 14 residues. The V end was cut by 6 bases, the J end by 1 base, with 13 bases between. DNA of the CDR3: TGTGCCAGTAGCCTCGACACAGGATCCTACGAGCAGTACTTC. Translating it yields CASSLDTGSYEQYF.

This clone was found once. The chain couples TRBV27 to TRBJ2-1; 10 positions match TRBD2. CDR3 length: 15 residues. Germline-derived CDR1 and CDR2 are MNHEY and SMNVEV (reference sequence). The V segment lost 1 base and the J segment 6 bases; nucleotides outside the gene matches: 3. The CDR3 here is CASSLFLAGVNEQFF. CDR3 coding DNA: TGTGCCAGCAGTTTATTTCTAGCGGGAGTCAATGAGCAGTTCTTC.

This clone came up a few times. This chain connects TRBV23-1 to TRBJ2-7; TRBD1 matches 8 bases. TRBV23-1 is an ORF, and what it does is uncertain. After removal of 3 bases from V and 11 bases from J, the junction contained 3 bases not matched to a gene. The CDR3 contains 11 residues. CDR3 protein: CASSHGTGEYF. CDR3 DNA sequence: TGCGCCAGCAGTCATGGGACAGGAGAGTACTTC.

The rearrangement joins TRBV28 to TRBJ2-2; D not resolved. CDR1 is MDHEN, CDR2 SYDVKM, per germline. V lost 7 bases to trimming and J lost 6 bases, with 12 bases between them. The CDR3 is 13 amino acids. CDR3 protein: CASKPYEAGELFF. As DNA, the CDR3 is TGTGCCAGCAAACCCTACGAGGCCGGGGAGCTGTTTTTT.

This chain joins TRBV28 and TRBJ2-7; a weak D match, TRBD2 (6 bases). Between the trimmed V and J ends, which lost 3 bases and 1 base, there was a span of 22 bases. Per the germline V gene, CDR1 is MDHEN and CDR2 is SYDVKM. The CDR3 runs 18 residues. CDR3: CASSFKLTRWARSYEQYF. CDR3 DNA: TGTGCCAGCAGTTTCAAATTGACTAGGTGGGCTAGGTCCTACGAGCAGTACTTC.

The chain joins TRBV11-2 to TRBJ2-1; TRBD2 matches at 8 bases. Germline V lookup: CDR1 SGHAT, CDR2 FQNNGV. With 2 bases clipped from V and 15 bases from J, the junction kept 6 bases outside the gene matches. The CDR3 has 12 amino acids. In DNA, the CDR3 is TGTGCCAGCAGCTTACAAGCGGGAGCCCTGTTCTTC. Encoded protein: CASSLQAGALFF.

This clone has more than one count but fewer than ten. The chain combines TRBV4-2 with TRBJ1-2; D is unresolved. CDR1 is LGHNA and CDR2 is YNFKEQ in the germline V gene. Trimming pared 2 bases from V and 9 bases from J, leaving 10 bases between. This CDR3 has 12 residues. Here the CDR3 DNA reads TGTGCCAGCAGCCAAAGTCAAGGGAGCTACACCTTC. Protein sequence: CASSQSQGSYTF.

The CDR3 spells CASSQGVQGPGYGYTF. In nucleotides, the CDR3 is TGCGCCAGCAGCCAAGGGGTCCAGGGGCCGGGCTATGGCTACACCTTC. V usage is TRBV4-1 and J usage is TRBJ1-2, with a weak D call TRBD1 (6 bases). The CDR3 runs 16 residues. Germline V gene lookup returns CDR1 MGHRA and CDR2 YSYEKL. V dropped 1 base and J dropped 4 bases, with 16 bases sitting between them.

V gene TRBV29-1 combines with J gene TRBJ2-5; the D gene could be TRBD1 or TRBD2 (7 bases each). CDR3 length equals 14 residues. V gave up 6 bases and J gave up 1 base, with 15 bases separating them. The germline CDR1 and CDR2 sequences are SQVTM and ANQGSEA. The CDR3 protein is CSVAGGTTQETQYF. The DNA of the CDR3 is TGCAGCGTCGCAGGGGGGACTACCCAAGAGACCCAGTACTTC.

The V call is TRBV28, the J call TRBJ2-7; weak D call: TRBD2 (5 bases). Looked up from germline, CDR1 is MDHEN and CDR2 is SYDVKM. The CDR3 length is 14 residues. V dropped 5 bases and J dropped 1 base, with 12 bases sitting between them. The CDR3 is CASSLEWRSYEQYF. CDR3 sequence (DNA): TGTGCCAGCAGTCTGGAGTGGAGGTCCTACGAGCAGTACTTC.

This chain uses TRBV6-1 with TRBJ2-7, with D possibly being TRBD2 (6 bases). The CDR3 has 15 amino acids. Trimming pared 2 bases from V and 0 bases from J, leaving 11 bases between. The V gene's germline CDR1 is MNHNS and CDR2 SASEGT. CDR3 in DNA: TGTGCCAGCAGTGAACTAGCGCCAAGCTCCTACGAGCAGTACTTC. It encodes CASSELAPSSYEQYF.

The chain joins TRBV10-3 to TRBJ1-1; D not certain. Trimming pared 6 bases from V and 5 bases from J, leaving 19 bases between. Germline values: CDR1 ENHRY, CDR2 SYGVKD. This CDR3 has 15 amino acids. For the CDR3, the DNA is TGTGCCATCAGGTGGGGTCTTGGTATCGGTACTGAAGCTTTCTTT. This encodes CAIRWGLGIGTEAFF.

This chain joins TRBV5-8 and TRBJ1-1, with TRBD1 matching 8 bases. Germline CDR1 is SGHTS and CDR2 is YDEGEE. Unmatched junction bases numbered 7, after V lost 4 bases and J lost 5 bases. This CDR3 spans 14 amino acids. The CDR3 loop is CASSLFRGRTEAFF. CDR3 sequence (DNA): TGTGCCAGCAGCCTCTTCAGGGGGCGTACTGAAGCTTTCTTT.

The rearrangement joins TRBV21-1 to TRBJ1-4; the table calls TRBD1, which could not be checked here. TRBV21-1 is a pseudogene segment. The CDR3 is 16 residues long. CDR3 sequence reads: CASSKGKAGANEKLFF. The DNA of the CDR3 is TGTGCCAGCAGCAAAGGAAAGGCAGGGGCTAATGAAAAACTGTTTTTT.

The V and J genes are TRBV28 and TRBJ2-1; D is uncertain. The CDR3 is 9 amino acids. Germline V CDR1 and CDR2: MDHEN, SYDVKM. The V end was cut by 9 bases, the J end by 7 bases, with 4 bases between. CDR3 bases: TGTGCCAGGGAAAATGAGCAGTTCTTC. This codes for CARENEQFF.

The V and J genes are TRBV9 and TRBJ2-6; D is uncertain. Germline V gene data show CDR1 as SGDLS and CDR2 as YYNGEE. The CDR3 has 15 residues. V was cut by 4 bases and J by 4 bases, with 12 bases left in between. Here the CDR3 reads CASSLGPSGANVLTF. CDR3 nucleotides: TGTGCCAGCAGCCTAGGGCCCTCCGGGGCCAACGTCCTGACTTTC.

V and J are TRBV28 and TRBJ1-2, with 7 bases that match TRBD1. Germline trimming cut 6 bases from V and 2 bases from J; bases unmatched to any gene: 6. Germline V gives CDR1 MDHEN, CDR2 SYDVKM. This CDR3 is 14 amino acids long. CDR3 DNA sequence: TGTGCCAGCAGCTCGGGACAGCCAAACTATGGCTACACCTTC. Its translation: CASSSGQPNYGYTF.

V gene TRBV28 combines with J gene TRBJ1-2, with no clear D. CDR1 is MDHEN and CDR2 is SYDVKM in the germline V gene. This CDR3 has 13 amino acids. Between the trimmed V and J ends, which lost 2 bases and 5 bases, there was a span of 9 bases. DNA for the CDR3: TGTGCCAGCAGTTTAAGCCAACGTTATGGCTACACCTTC. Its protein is CASSLSQRYGYTF.

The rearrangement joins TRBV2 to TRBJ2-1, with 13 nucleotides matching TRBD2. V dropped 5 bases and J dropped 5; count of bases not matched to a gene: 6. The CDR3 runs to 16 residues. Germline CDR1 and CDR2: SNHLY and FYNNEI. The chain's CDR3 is CASSPGLAGKNNEQFF. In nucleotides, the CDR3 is TGTGCCAGCAGTCCGGGACTAGCGGGAAAAAACAATGAGCAGTTCTTC.

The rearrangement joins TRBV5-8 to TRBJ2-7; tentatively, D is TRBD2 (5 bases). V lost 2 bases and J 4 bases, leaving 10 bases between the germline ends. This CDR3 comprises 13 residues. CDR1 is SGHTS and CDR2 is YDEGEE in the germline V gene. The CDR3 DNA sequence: TGTGCCAGCAGCTTAGTTGGAGGATACGAGCAGTACTTC. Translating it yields CASSLVGGYEQYF.

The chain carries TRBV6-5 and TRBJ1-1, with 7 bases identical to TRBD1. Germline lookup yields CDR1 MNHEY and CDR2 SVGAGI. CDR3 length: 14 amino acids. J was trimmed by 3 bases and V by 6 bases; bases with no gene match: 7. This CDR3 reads CASRDRDRYTEAFF. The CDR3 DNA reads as TGTGCCAGCAGAGACAGGGATCGGTACACTGAAGCTTTCTTT.

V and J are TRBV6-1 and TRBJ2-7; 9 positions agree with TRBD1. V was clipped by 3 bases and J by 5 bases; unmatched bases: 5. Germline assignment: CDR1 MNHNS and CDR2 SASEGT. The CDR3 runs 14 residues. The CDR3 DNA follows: TGTGCCAGCAGTGAGCGGCGGGACAGGGACGAGCAGTACTTC. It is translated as CASSERRDRDEQYF.

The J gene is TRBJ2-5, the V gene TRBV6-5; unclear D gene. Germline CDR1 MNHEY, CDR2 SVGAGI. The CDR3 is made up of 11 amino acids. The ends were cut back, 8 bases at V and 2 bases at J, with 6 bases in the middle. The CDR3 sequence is CASSGQETQYF. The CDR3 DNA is TGTGCCAGCTCGGGTCAAGAGACCCAGTACTTC.

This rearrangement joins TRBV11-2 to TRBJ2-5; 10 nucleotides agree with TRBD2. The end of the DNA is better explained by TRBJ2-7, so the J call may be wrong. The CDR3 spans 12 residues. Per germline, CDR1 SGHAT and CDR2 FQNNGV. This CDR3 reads CATSGSRYEQYF. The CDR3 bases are TGTGCCACTAGCGGGAGTAGGTACGAGCAGTACTTC.